This T cell receptor (beta chain) derives from a study of radiotherapy plus CTLA-4 blockade in lung cancer. Study-wide points: After treatment with radiotherapy plus ipilimumab, TCR clones that came from the tumor expanded in blood.

Generated by immunoSEQ multiplex PCR, the TCRdb table keeps only in-frame clones and is missing some. The table shows around 82,000 clones, with 84% occurring only once. Notes on this clone: What it recognizes is unknown.

Germline V gene data show CDR1 as SQVTM and CDR2 as ANQGSEA. There are 13 residues in the CDR3. V dropped 5 bases and J dropped 1 base, with 11 bases sitting between them. This sample comprised peripheral blood, obtained from a patient treated with radiotherapy plus ipilimumab. The clonotype comes from a human donor with non-small cell lung cancer who had stable disease on radiotherapy plus ipilimumab. The rearrangement links TRBV29-1 to TRBJ1-2; tentatively, D is TRBD1 (5 bases). The CDR3 region is CSVHTGLNYGYTF. CDR3 coding DNA: TGCAGCGTTCATACAGGTCTTAACTATGGCTACACCTTC.